This TCR beta chain originates from a study of blood T cell repertoires in COVID-19. The data were produced by immunoSEQ multiplex PCR, yet TCRdb's version contains in-frame clones alone and is incomplete. The data contain around 20,000 clones, roughly 91% of them seen just once; the ten biggest clones take up 7.7%. After removal of 5 bases from V and 1 base from J, the junction contained 4 bases not matched to a gene. The CDR3 consists of 15 residues. The germline gives CDR1 SGHTA, CDR2 FQGTGA. This sequence originates from a woman in her sixties with active COVID-19. This sequence joins TRBV7-3 and TRBJ1-1; 10 nucleotides agree with TRBD1. Specimen: peripheral blood. CDR3 protein: CASSRDRGGNTEAFF. DNA for the CDR3: TGTGCCAGCAGCCGGGACAGGGGAGGGAACACTGAAGCTTTCTTT.